This T cell receptor beta chain was identified in a study of type 1 and type 2 diabetes patients. Points from the study as a whole: Age and gender were not matched between study groups, possibly biasing interpretation.

Genomic DNA was the PCR template. A primer set of 30 forward and 13 reverse primers amplified the CDR3. Via MiXCR, TCRdb re-called the multiplex PCR reads, giving one row per CDR3 protein. The table has about 270,000 distinct CDR3 sequences, more than 45% seen once. This clonotype was detected only a few times. Its antigen is still unknown. The sample comprised peripheral blood mononuclear cells (PBMCs). The clonotype was recovered from a man younger than 35 with type 2 diabetes.

CDR3 in amino acids: CASTMYRDEQYF. CDR3 nucleotide sequence: TGTGCCAGCACCATGTACAGGGACGAGCAGTACTTC. The rearrangement joins TRBV7-8 to TRBJ2-7, with D possibly being TRBD1 (6 bases). The CDR3 sequence is 12 residues long. Germline values: CDR1 SGHVS, CDR2 FQNEAQ. Between the trimmed V and J ends, which lost 7 bases and 5 bases, there was a span of 12 bases.